This T cell receptor (beta chain) stems from a study of cytomegalovirus exposure and HLA in healthy donors. Study-level results: For most TCR beta V segments, an earlier analysis put the productive rate at about 87% or about 30% of the time. Later on, an analysis tied around 17,000 TCR beta sequences to HLA alleles at 0.05 false discovery rate.

Germline CDR1 and CDR2: SEHNR and FQNEAQ (reference sequence). CDR3 length: 13 amino acids. V lost 5 bases and J 7 bases, leaving 12 bases between the germline ends. This clone was observed once. The antigen is not known. The primer mix had 60 Vbeta and 13 Jbeta primers. Measured with immunoSEQ multiplex PCR; TCRdb has only the in-frame clones, and not every one. The sample lists tens of thousands of clones, roughly four fifths occurring once. Input material: PBMCs. This chain uses TRBV7-9 with TRBJ1-5; D is undetermined. The receptor's source is a man under 40 in good health and CMV-seronegative. In DNA, the CDR3 is TGTGCCAGCAGCCCTAACTCCCGGCAGCCCCAGCATTTT. Protein: CASSPNSRQPQHF.